This TCR beta chain was sequenced for a study of OX40 agonist ivuxolimab in advanced cancers. In terms of the full investigation: Ivuxolimab was an agonistic, fully human IgG2 monoclonal antibody directed against OX40 (CD134), a costimulatory receptor. Prior anti-PD-1, anti-PD-L1 or anti-CTLA-4 therapy was permitted, and checkpoint inhibitors had been received by about 44% of dose-escalation patients. Intravenous ivuxolimab was administered to patients every 2 weeks at six dose levels: 0.01, 0.1, 0.3, 1.5, 3 and 10 mg/kg. In the dose-escalation cohort, more than 75% of patients were male, and the mean age was roughly 60 years, with a range of about 23 to 80. The paper covers the monotherapy dose-escalation part of the phase I ivuxolimab trial, which included N of about 50 patients. Of the approximately 50 dose-escalation patients, hepatocellular carcinoma was present in about 20, melanoma in roughly 15, renal cell carcinoma in 9 and head and neck cancer in 9. Partial responses were achieved by three dose-escalation patients, of whom one had hepatocellular carcinoma and two had cutaneous melanoma. Peripheral TCRbeta sequencing was intended to test whether TCR sequence diversity was altered and clonal T-cell expansion was caused by ivuxolimab.

Looking up the germline V gene yields CDR1 LGHNA and CDR2 YSLEER. Counted from cysteine to phenylalanine, this CDR3 has 15 amino acids. Only the CDR3 DNA stays, 45 bases, in frame from base 1. Between the V and J ends, shortened by 0 bases and 6 bases respectively, the junction contains 14 bases. Regarding this clone: The target of this receptor is not known. One base away there is no much larger clone; base qualities are not given.

Genomic DNA was extracted from sorted cells for sequencing of the TCRbeta CDR3 region. The immunoSEQ Assay was used for sequencing of TCRbeta CDR3 regions. What TCRdb holds here is the immuneACCESS table cut down to in-frame rearrangements. Part of the clones is not present; checked against another copy, under half of the missing clones reflect an unresolved V gene, and the others are unexplained. The sample has some 15,000 clones on record, about four fifths of them singletons. About 31% of the sample belongs to the ten largest clones. Patients with a history of autoimmune disease or receiving systemic immunosuppression were excluded from the trial. In every dose cohort, peripheral blood was drawn for TCR sequencing at baseline, cycle 4 day 1, and cycle 7 day 1. The samples were drawn from a first-in-human, open-label, multicenter phase I dose-escalation trial of ivuxolimab. Adults with locally advanced or metastatic melanoma, renal cell carcinoma, hepatocellular carcinoma or head and neck squamous cell carcinoma were enrolled in the trial. Before TCR sequencing, CD4+ T cells and CD8+ T cells were sorted from peripheral blood as separate populations.

Broader findings and caveats from the paper: In the 0.1-3.0 mg/kg groups, partial responders had among the lowest normalized peripheral clonal expansion, particularly in CD8+ T cells. After ivuxolimab, more expanded clones were found on average in CD8+ T cells than in CD4+ T cells. Low levels of normalized T-cell clonal expansion were also seen in some patients who did not respond. The antigen specificity of the peripheral T cells that underwent clonal expansion was not determined. At doses of 0.1 to 3.0 mg/kg, clonal expansion of both CD4+ and CD8+ T cells in blood was seen between baseline and week 6.

In this chain, TRBV4-3 is recombined with TRBJ1-2, with the D gene not confidently named. This material consisted of CD4+ or CD8+ T cells sorted from blood, taken in a trial of the OX40 agonist ivuxolimab. This clonotype was obtained from an adult with an advanced solid tumor such as melanoma, head and neck, liver or kidney cancer. The DNA sequence reads TGCGCCAGCAGCCAAGAACCTTTTGGAGGTAATGGCTACACCTTC. Its protein product is CASSQEPFGGNGYTF.